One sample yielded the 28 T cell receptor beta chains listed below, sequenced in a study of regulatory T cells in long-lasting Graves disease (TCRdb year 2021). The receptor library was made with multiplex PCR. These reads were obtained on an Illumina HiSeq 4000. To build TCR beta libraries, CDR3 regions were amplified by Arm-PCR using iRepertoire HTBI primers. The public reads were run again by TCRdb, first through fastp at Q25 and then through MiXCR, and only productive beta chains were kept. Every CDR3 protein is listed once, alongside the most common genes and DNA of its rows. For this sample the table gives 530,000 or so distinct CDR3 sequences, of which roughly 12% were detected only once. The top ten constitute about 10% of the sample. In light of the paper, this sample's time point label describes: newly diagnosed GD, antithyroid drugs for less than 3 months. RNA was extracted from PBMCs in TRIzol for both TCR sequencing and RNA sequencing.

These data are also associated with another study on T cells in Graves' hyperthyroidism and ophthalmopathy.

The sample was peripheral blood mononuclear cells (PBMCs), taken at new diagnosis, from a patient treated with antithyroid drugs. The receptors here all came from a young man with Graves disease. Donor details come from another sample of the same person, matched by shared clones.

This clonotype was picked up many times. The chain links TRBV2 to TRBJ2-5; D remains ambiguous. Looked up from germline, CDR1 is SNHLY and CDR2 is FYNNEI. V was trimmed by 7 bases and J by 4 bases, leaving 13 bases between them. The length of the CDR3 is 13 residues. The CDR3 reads CASTPFSGETQYF. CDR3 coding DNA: TGTGCCAGCACTCCATTTTCAGGAGAGACCCAGTACTTC.

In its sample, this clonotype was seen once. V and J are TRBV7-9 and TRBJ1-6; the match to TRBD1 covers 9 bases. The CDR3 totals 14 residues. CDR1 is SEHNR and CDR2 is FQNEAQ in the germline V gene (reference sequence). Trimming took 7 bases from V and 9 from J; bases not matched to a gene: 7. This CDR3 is CASTPQGALSPLHF. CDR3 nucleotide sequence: TGTGCCAGCACCCCACAGGGGGCGCTTTCACCCCTCCACTTT.

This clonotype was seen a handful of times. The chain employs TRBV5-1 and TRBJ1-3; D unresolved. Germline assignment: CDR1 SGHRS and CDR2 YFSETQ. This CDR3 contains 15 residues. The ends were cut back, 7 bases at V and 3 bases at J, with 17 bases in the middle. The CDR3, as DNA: TGCGCCAGCGCCGTAACATATTCGGATGGAAACACCATATATTTT. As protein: CASAVTYSDGNTIYF.

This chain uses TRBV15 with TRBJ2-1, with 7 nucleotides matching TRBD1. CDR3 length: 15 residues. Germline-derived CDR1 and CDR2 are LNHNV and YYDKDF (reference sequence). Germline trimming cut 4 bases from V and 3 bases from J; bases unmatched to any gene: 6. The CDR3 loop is CATSNRNRGYNEQFF. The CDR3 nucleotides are TGTGCCACCAGCAACCGGAACAGGGGCTACAATGAGCAGTTCTTC.

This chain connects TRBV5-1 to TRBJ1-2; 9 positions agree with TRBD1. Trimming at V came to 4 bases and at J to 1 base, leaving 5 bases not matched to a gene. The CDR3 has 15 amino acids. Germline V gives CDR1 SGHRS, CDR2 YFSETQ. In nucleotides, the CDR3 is TGCGCCAGCAGCCTTACAGGGGGCTATAACTATGGCTACACCTTC. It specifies CASSLTGGYNYGYTF.

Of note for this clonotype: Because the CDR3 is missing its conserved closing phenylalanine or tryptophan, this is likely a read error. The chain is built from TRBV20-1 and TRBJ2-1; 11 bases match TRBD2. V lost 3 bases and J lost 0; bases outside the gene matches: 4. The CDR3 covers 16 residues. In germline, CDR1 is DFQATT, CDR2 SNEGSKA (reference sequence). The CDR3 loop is CSARGTSGSSYNEQFL. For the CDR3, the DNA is TGCAGTGCTAGGGGGACTAGCGGCAGCTCCTACAATGAGCAGTTCCTC.

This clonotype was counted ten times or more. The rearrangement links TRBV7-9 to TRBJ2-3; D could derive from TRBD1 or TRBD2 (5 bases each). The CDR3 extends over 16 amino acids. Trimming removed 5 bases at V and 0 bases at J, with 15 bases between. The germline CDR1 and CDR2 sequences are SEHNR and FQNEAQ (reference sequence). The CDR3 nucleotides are TGTGCCAGCAGCCCCGGGACCCGAGAGAGCACAGATACGCAGTATTTT. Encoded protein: CASSPGTRESTDTQYF.

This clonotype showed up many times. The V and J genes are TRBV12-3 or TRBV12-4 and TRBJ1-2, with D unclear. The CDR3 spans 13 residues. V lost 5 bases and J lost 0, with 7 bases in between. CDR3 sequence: CASSPTANYGYTF. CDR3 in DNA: TGTGCCAGCAGTCCGACTGCTAACTATGGCTACACCTTC.

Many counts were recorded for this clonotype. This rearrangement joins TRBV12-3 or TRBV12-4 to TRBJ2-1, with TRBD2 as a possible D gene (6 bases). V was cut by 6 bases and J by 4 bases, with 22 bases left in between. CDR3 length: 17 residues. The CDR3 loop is CASSLKSGRRLYNEQFF. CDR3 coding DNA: TGTGCCAGCAGCCTCAAAAGCGGGCGCCGATTATACAATGAGCAGTTCTTC.

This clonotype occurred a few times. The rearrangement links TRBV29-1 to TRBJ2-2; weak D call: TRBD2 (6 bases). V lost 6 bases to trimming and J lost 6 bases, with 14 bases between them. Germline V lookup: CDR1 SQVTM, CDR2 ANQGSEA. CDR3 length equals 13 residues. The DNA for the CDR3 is TGCAGCGTAACCTCCGGGGGTCCCGGGGAGCTGTTTTTT. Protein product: CSVTSGGPGELFF.

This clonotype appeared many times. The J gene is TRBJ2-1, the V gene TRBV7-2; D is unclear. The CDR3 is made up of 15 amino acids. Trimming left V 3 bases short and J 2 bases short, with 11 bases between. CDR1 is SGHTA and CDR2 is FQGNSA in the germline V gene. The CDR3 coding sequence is TGTGCCAGCAGCTTGGGGTCGGGTCCCTACAATGAGCAGTTCTTC. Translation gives CASSLGSGPYNEQFF.

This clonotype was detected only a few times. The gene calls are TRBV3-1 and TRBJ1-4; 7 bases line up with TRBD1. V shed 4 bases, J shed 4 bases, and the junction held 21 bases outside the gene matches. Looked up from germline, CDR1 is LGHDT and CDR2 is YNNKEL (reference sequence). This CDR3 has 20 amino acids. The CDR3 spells CASSPTMLTGRFSNNEKLFF. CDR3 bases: TGTGCCAGCAGCCCTACGATGCTGACAGGGAGGTTTTCTAATAATGAAAAACTGTTTTTT.

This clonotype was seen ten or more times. The CDR3 DNA reads as TGTGCCAGCAGTTACGGGGGGGCAAGCACTGAAGCTTTCTTT. Translated, it gives CASSYGGASTEAFF. The chain joins TRBV6-9 to TRBJ1-1, with D perhaps TRBD1 (6 bases). Between the trimmed V and J ends, which lost 3 bases and 4 bases, there was a span of 12 bases. The CDR3 runs to 14 residues. Germline loops: CDR1 MNHGY, CDR2 SVAAGI.

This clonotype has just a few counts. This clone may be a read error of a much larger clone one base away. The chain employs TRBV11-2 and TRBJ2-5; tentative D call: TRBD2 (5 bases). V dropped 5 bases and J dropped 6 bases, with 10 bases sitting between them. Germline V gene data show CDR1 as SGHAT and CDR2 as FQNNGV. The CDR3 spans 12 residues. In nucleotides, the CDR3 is TGTGCCAGCAGCGACGGGGAGCAGACCCAGTACTTC. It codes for CASSDGEQTQYF.

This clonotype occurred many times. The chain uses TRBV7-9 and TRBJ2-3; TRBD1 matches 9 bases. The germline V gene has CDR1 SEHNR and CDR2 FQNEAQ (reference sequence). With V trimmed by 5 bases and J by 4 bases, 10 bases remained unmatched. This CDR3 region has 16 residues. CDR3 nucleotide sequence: TGTGCCAGCAGCCTCGGGACAGGGTGGTCGTCAGATACGCAGTATTTT. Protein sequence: CASSLGTGWSSDTQYF. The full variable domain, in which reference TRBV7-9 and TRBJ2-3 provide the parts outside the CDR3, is DTGVSQNPRHKITKRGQNVTFRCDPISEHNRLYWYRQTLGQGPEFLTYFQNEAQLEKSRLLSDRFSAERPKGSFSTLEIQRTEQGDSAMYLCASSLGTGWSSDTQYFGPGTRLTVL.

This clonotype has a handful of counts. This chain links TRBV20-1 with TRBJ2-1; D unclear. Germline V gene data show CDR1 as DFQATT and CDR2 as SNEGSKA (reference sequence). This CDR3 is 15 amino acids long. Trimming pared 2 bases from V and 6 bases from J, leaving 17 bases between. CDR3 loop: CSARSLHGGVNEQFF. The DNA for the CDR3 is TGCAGTGCTAGAAGCCTGCACGGCGGAGTCAATGAGCAGTTCTTC.

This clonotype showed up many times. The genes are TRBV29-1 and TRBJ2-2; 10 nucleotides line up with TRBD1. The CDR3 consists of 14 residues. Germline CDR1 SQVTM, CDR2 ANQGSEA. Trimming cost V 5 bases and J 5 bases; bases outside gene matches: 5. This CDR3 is CSVRDRGGTGELFF. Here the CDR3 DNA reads TGCAGCGTTCGGGACAGGGGAGGTACCGGGGAGCTGTTTTTT.

For the CDR3, the DNA is TGTGCCAGCAGCCCCCCAGCCGGGCCAGCCAAAAACATTCAGTACTTC. It encodes CASSPPAGPAKNIQYF. This chain connects TRBV7-9 to TRBJ2-4; D remains ambiguous. Trimming removed 5 bases at V and 0 bases at J, with 14 bases between. Germline-derived CDR1 and CDR2 are SEHNR and FQNEAQ (reference sequence). The CDR3 is 16 residues long.

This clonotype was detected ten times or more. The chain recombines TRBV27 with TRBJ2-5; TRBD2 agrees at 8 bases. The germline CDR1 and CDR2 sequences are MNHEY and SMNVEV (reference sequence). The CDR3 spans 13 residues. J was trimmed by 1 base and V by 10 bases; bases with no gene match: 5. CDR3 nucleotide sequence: TGTGCCACCGGGAGGGGGGCCCAAGAGACCCAGTACTTC. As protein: CATGRGAQETQYF.

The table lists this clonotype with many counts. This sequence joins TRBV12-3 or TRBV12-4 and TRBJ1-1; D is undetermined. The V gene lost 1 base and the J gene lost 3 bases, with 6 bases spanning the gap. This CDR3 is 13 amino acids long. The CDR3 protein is CASSLEIDTEAFF. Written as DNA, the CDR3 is TGTGCCAGCAGTTTAGAGATCGACACTGAAGCTTTCTTT.

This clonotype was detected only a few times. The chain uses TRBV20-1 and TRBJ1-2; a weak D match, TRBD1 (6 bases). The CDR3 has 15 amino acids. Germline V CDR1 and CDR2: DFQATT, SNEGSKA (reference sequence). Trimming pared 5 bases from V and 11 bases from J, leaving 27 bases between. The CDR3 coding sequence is TGCAGTGCTCCTTTGACCGGACAGCCCCTATTAAGGTACACCTTC. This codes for CSAPLTGQPLLRYTF.

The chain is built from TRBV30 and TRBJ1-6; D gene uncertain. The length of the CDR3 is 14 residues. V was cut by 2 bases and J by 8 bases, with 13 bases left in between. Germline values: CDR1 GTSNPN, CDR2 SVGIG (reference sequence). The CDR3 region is CAWSPRTGHSPLHF. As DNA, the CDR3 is TGTGCCTGGAGTCCCCGGACCGGGCATTCACCCCTCCACTTT.

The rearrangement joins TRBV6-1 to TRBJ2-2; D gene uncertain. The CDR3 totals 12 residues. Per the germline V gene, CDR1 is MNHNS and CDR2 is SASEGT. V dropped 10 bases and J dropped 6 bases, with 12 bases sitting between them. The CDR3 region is CATARSPGELFF. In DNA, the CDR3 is TGTGCCACCGCTCGGTCCCCCGGGGAGCTGTTTTTT.

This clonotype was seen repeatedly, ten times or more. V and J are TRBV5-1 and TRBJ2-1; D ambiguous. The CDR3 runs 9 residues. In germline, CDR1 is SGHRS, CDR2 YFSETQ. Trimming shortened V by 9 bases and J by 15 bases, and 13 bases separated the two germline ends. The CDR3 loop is CATQARRFF. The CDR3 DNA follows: TGCGCCACTCAAGCACGACGGTTCTTC.

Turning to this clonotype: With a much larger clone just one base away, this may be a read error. CDR3 nucleotides: TGTGCCAGCCGCCCTTCGGACGGCTTCTGTGGCTACACCTTC. As protein: CASRPSDGFCGYTF. This chain joins TRBV27 and TRBJ1-2; D unresolved. Germline loops: CDR1 MNHEY, CDR2 SMNVEV (reference sequence). This CDR3 has 14 amino acids. The ends were cut back, 8 bases at V and 7 bases at J, with 20 bases in the middle.

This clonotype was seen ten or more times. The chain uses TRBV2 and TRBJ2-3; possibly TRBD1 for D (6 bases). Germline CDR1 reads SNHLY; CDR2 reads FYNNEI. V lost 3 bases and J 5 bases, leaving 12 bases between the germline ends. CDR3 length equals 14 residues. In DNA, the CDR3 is TGTGCCAGCAGTGAGGTCAGGGGCTTAGATACGCAGTATTTT. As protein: CASSEVRGLDTQYF.

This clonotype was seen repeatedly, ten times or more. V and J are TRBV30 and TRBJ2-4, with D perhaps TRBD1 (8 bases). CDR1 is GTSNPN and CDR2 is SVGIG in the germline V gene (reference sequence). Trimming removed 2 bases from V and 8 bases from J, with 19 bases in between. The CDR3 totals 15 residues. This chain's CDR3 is CAWSQIQGGNDIQYF. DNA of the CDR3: TGTGCCTGGAGTCAGATACAGGGGGGGAACGACATTCAGTACTTC.

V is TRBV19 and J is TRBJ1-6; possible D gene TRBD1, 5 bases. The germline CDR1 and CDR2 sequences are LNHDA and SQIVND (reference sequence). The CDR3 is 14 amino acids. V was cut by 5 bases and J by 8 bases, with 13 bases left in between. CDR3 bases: TGTGCCAGTAGTGGATCCGGGGGATATTCACCCCTCCACTTT. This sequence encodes CASSGSGGYSPLHF.